The 28 T cell receptor beta chains given below trace back to one sample, sequenced in a study of early T cells in non-severe SARS-CoV-2 infection. TCRdb reprocessed the 5' RACE reads with MiXCR, giving one entry per CDR3 protein. The repertoire has tens of thousands of distinct CDR3 sequences, 5.5% to 6.5% of them found once; the top ten carry around an eighth. What was sequenced was whole blood. These receptors originate from an adult who was a healthcare worker with PCR-confirmed SARS-CoV-2 infection or an uninfected control (not recorded which).

The rearrangement uses TRBV9 and TRBJ2-3; D not resolved. V lost 4 bases to trimming and J lost 5 bases, with 11 bases between them. The CDR3 consists of 13 residues. Germline lookup yields CDR1 SGDLS and CDR2 YYNGEE. For the CDR3, the DNA is TGTGCCAGCAGCCCCCAAGTTCAAGATACGCAGTATTTT. Residues: CASSPQVQDTQYF.

This clonotype showed up many times. The gene calls are TRBV9 and TRBJ2-3; D may be TRBD2 (6 bases). The CDR3 is 15 amino acids. Trimming removed 0 bases at V and 2 bases at J, with 10 bases between. Germline lookup yields CDR1 SGDLS and CDR2 YYNGEE. CDR3 nucleotide sequence: TGTGCCAGCAGCGTAGGCCGGGGACTCACAGATACGCAGTATTTT. This gives the protein CASSVGRGLTDTQYF.

This clonotype has at least ten counts. This sequence joins TRBV27 and TRBJ2-1; D unresolved. In germline, CDR1 is MNHEY, CDR2 SMNVEV (reference sequence). The ends were cut back, 5 bases at V and 0 bases at J, with 8 bases in the middle. This CDR3 contains 14 residues. In DNA, the CDR3 is TGTGCCAGCAGTAGGGATAGCTCCTACAATGAGCAGTTCTTC. Amino acids: CASSRDSSYNEQFF.

This clonotype has a count of ten or more. The genes are TRBV20-1 and TRBJ2-7; TRBD1 or TRBD2 may be the D gene (5 bases each). CDR1 and CDR2 (germline): DFQATT, SNEGSKA (reference sequence). Trimming took 4 bases from V and 5 from J, leaving 18 bases between them. This CDR3 has 14 residues. DNA for the CDR3: TGCAGTGCTATTTGGGGACCTCTCGGGAACGAGCAGTACTTC. Protein product: CSAIWGPLGNEQYF.

There are a few counts of this clonotype. The chain carries TRBV2 and TRBJ2-5, with 10 bases identical to TRBD1. Germline V gives CDR1 SNHLY, CDR2 FYNNEI. The CDR3 runs 13 residues. The J segment lost 5 bases and the V segment lost 4 bases, leaving 1 base of the junction unmatched. The CDR3 nucleotides are TGTGCCAGCAGTGCGGGACAGGGGGAGACCCAGTACTTC. Translated, it gives CASSAGQGETQYF. The entire variable domain, with the rest obtained from reference TRBV2 and TRBJ2-5, is as follows: EPEVTQTPSHQVTQMGQEVILRCVPISNHLYFYWYRQILGQKVEFLVSFYNNEISEKSEIFDDQFSVERPDGSNFTLKIRSTKLEDSAMYFCASSAGQGETQYFGPGTRLLVL.

This clonotype was counted at least ten times. The chain joins TRBV27 to TRBJ1-6; D remains unclear. Trimming took off 4 bases at V and 6 bases at J, with 22 bases between the two ends. CDR1 is MNHEY, CDR2 SMNVEV, per germline (reference sequence). This CDR3 is built from 18 residues. CDR3 residues: CASSWSGETRSLNSPLHF. The CDR3 DNA follows: TGTGCCAGCAGTTGGTCGGGTGAGACCAGATCACTTAATTCACCCCTCCACTTT.

There are many counts of this clonotype. V is TRBV6-6 and J is TRBJ2-7, with 12 bases matching TRBD1. Germline CDR1 reads MNHNY; CDR2 reads SVGAGI (reference sequence). The length of the CDR3 is 14 residues. J was trimmed by 5 bases and V by 5 bases; bases with no gene match: 4. The CDR3, as DNA: TGTGCCAGCAGTGCCGGGACAGGGGGCGACGAGCAGTACTTC. This gives the protein CASSAGTGGDEQYF.

This clonotype was counted at least ten times. This chain joins TRBV20-1 and TRBJ2-1; D possibly matches TRBD1 or TRBD2 (5 bases each). The V gene's germline CDR1 is DFQATT and CDR2 SNEGSKA (reference sequence). Trimming cost V 0 bases and J 8 bases, with 14 bases left between them. There are 14 residues in the CDR3. CDR3 DNA sequence: TGCAGTGCTAGAGAGGAGAGGGGCCTGGATGAGCAGTTCTTC. Protein sequence: CSAREERGLDEQFF.

This clonotype was seen at least ten times. The chain links TRBV7-6 to TRBJ2-1; the match to TRBD2 covers 10 bases. Germline-derived CDR1 and CDR2 are SGHVS and FNYEAQ. J gave up 10 bases and V 5 bases, and 11 bases lay outside the gene matches. The CDR3 is 15 residues long. CDR3 in amino acids: CASSPERGGRGEQFF. The CDR3 nucleotides read TGTGCCAGCAGCCCTGAGCGGGGGGGCCGCGGGGAGCAGTTCTTC. Full variable domain (rest looked up from reference TRBV7-6 and TRBJ2-1): GAGVSQSPRYKVTKRGQDVALRCDPISGHVSLYWYRQALGQGPEFLTYFNYEAQQDKSGLPNDRFSAERPEGSISTLTIQRTEQRDSAMYRCASSPERGGRGEQFFGPGTRLTVL.

The CDR3 DNA sequence: TGCGCCAGCAGCTTGGGGGCGCCTGGAAACACCATATATTTT. Translated, it gives CASSLGAPGNTIYF. The J gene is TRBJ1-3, the V gene TRBV5-1; no clear D gene. Per germline, CDR1 SGHRS and CDR2 YFSETQ. This CDR3 spans 14 amino acids. V was trimmed by 0 bases and J by 2 bases, leaving 6 bases between them.

As DNA, the CDR3 is TGTGCCAGCAGCCCGGGACTAGCTCTCCAAGGGCAGTACTTC. Protein: CASSPGLALQGQYF. The chain has TRBV12-3 or TRBV12-4 and TRBJ2-7; 9 nucleotides align to TRBD2. The CDR3 totals 14 residues. Trimming cost V 6 bases and J 9 bases; bases outside gene matches: 12.

This clonotype was seen a handful of times. This chain joins TRBV7-9 and TRBJ2-7; 9 positions agree with TRBD1. The CDR3 is 15 amino acids. J lost 5 bases, V lost 4 bases, and 9 bases had no gene match. Looked up from germline, CDR1 is SEHNR and CDR2 is FQNEAQ (reference sequence). The CDR3 reads CASSSGGQGRNEQYF. CDR3 in DNA: TGTGCCAGCAGCTCTGGGGGACAGGGACGTAACGAGCAGTACTTC.

The sample holds many counts of this clonotype. The chain couples TRBV3-1 to TRBJ2-7; 8 bases agree with TRBD1. The germline V gene encodes CDR1 LGHDT and CDR2 YNNKEL (reference sequence). V was clipped by 1 base and J by 1 base; unmatched bases: 12. This CDR3 has 18 amino acids. The CDR3 DNA reads as TGTGCCAGCAGCCAAGGACCCACCGGGACAGGATTATCCTACGAGCAGTACTTC. Encoded protein: CASSQGPTGTGLSYEQYF.

This clonotype was observed at least ten times. V and J are TRBV5-4 and TRBJ1-2; D call uncertain. The CDR3 runs 15 residues. V lost 0 bases, J lost 8 bases, and 17 bases lay in between. Germline assignment: CDR1 SGHNT and CDR2 YYREEE (reference sequence). CDR3 amino acids: CASSLVQSNIEGYTF. The CDR3 DNA reads TGTGCCAGCAGCTTGGTCCAATCTAACATAGAAGGCTACACCTTC.

This clonotype appeared many times. This sequence joins TRBV11-2 and TRBJ2-3; D may be TRBD1 (7 bases). CDR3 length equals 15 residues. Germline-derived CDR1 and CDR2 are SGHAT and FQNNGV. Trimming took 5 bases from V and 1 from J, leaving 13 bases between them. As DNA, the CDR3 is TGTGCCAGCAGCCGGAGGGGGCTGGGCACAGATACGCAGTATTTT. It yields the protein CASSRRGLGTDTQYF.

There are many counts of this clonotype. The V call is TRBV20-1, the J call TRBJ2-2, with D possibly being TRBD1 or TRBD2 (5 bases each). The CDR3 length is 17 residues. CDR1 DFQATT and CDR2 SNEGSKA come from the germline V gene (reference sequence). Trimming shortened V by 0 bases and J by 5 bases, and 19 bases separated the two germline ends. The CDR3 DNA follows: TGCAGTGCTAGAGACCTATCAAGGCAGGGCGGGACCGGGGAGCTGTTTTTT. Translated, it gives CSARDLSRQGGTGELFF.

In this sample, this clonotype turned up many times. The chain couples TRBV11-2 to TRBJ2-7; D is undetermined. V gave up 2 bases and J gave up 2 bases, with 19 bases separating them. Per the germline V gene, CDR1 is SGHAT and CDR2 is FQNNGV. This CDR3 is 17 amino acids long. CDR3 bases: TGTGCCAGCAGCTTATTCCCGTCAACCCTCGCAACCTACGAGCAGTACTTC. Its protein product is CASSLFPSTLATYEQYF. The whole variable domain, remainder taken from reference TRBV11-2 and TRBJ2-7, is EAGVAQSPRYKIIEKRQSVAFWCNPISGHATLYWYQQILGQGPKLLIQFQNNGVVDDSQLPKDRFSAERLKGVDSTLKIQPAKLEDSAVYLCASSLFPSTLATYEQYFGPGTRLTVT.

This clonotype was seen at least ten times. The chain employs TRBV3-1 and TRBJ2-2, with D hard to call. Trimming removed 6 bases from V and 1 base from J, with 9 bases in between. Germline loops: CDR1 LGHDT, CDR2 YNNKEL (reference sequence). This CDR3 region has 14 residues. The CDR3 nucleotides are TGTGCCAGCAGTCACTGGGGGAACACCGGGGAGCTGTTTTTT. Its protein is CASSHWGNTGELFF.

The V gene is TRBV5-4, the J gene TRBJ2-1, with 10 nucleotides matching TRBD2. V dropped 0 bases and J dropped 4; count of bases not matched to a gene: 13. The CDR3 is 19 residues long. Germline V lookup: CDR1 SGHNT, CDR2 YYREEE (reference sequence). CDR3: CASSLAGGASGGAYNEQFF. The CDR3 DNA is TGTGCCAGCAGCTTGGCGGGAGGGGCTAGCGGGGGCGCGTACAATGAGCAGTTCTTC.

This clonotype was recorded many times. The V call is TRBV20-1, the J call TRBJ2-1; either TRBD1 or TRBD2 may fit D (6 bases each). This CDR3 spans 16 amino acids. Germline CDR1 reads DFQATT; CDR2 reads SNEGSKA (reference sequence). V lost 3 bases to trimming and J lost 2 bases, with 17 bases between them. The CDR3 reads CSASGTGRFPYNEQFF. CDR3 in DNA: TGCAGTGCTAGTGGAACAGGGAGGTTTCCCTACAATGAGCAGTTCTTC.

This clonotype was picked up many times. This chain uses TRBV12-3 or TRBV12-4 with TRBJ1-1; D possibly corresponds to TRBD1 (5 bases). There are 14 residues in the CDR3. The V and J ends lost 6 bases and 5 bases respectively, with 16 bases between them. The CDR3 DNA sequence: TGTGCCAGCAGATCAACCAGGGCTCTTACTGAAGCTTTCTTT. Translating it yields CASRSTRALTEAFF.

By frequency in the sample, this clonotype is medium-sized. The chain has TRBV12-3 or TRBV12-4 and TRBJ2-1; TRBD1 agrees at 7 bases. V shed 5 bases and J 4 bases; nucleotides not matched to a gene: 5. The CDR3 extends over 14 amino acids. The CDR3 region is CASSSGTVYNEQFF. The CDR3 DNA follows: TGTGCCAGCAGTAGTGGGACAGTTTACAATGAGCAGTTCTTC.

In its sample, this clonotype was seen many times. This rearrangement joins TRBV28 to TRBJ2-7, with D possibly being TRBD1 (6 bases). Germline-derived CDR1 and CDR2 are MDHEN and SYDVKM. V gave up 2 bases and J gave up 2 bases, with 13 bases separating them. The CDR3 consists of 15 residues. The CDR3 is CASSLAPGQTYEQYF. Here the CDR3 DNA reads TGTGCCAGCAGTTTAGCCCCCGGACAGACCTACGAGCAGTACTTC. The whole variable domain, filled in from reference TRBV28 and TRBJ2-7, reads DVKVTQSSRYLVKRTGEKVFLECVQDMDHENMFWYRQDPGLGLRLIYFSYDVKMKEKGDIPEGYSVSREKKERFSLILESASTNQTSMYLCASSLAPGQTYEQYFGPGTRLTVT.

This clonotype was detected many times. The V and J genes are TRBV7-6 and TRBJ2-7, with 10 bases aligning to TRBD1. With 3 bases clipped from V and 6 bases from J, the junction kept 5 bases outside the gene matches. In germline, CDR1 is SGHVS, CDR2 FNYEAQ. The CDR3 consists of 14 residues. CDR3 nucleotide sequence: TGTGCCAGCAGCTTGGGACAGGGGTCAGGCGAGCAGTACTTC. Translated, it gives CASSLGQGSGEQYF.

This clonotype occurred a few times. The CDR3 region is CASSQPGTSNYGYTF. CDR3 DNA: TGTGCCAGCAGTCAGCCCGGGACAAGCAACTATGGCTACACCTTC. V usage is TRBV6-6 and J usage is TRBJ1-2, with D perhaps matching TRBD1 (6 bases). CDR3 length: 15 residues. Between the trimmed V and J ends, which lost 5 bases and 2 bases, there was a span of 15 bases. The V gene's germline CDR1 is MNHNY and CDR2 SVGAGI (reference sequence).

This clonotype was counted only a few times. V gene TRBV20-1 combines with J gene TRBJ1-1, with 10 bases matching TRBD1. Per germline, CDR1 DFQATT and CDR2 SNEGSKA (reference sequence). This CDR3 is built from 14 residues. V shed 5 bases, J shed 3 bases, and the junction held 6 bases outside the gene matches. CDR3 in amino acids: CSAGTGERDTEAFF. The CDR3 coding sequence is TGCAGTGCTGGGACAGGGGAACGGGACACTGAAGCTTTCTTT.

The table lists this clonotype with a few counts. V is TRBV30 and J is TRBJ1-1; no clear D. The CDR3 totals 12 residues. CDR1 and CDR2 (germline): GTSNPN, SVGIG (reference sequence). The V end lost 4 bases, the J end lost 3 bases, and 9 bases lay between the germline ends. The CDR3 nucleotides read TGTGCCTGGATAAGCCCAGACACTGAAGCTTTCTTT. Translating it yields CAWISPDTEAFF.

This clonotype was seen repeatedly, ten times or more. J is TRBJ2-1 and V is TRBV4-3; D may be TRBD1 (5 bases). The germline V and J ends were trimmed by 0 bases and 8 bases, with 29 bases remaining between them. The CDR3 is 20 amino acids. Germline V gene data show CDR1 as LGHNA and CDR2 as YSLEER. The CDR3 loop reads CASSQDVAGRYNGSNDEQFF. Here the CDR3 DNA reads TGCGCCAGCAGCCAAGACGTGGCAGGGCGATACAACGGCTCTAACGATGAGCAGTTCTTC.